A single sample is the source of the 9 T cell receptor beta chains below, sequenced in a study of radiotherapy plus CTLA-4 blockade in lung cancer. TCRdb's copy holds only in-frame clones and misses some; the assay was immunoSEQ multiplex PCR. The table shows around 40,000 clones, with about 70% occurring only once. Sample: peripheral blood, taken from a patient treated with radiotherapy plus ipilimumab. The receptors derive from a human donor with non-small cell lung cancer who had stable disease on radiotherapy plus ipilimumab.

V gene TRBV10-3 combines with J gene TRBJ1-1; 8 positions agree with TRBD1. The CDR3 is 17 residues long. Looked up from germline, CDR1 is ENHRY and CDR2 is SYGVKD. Trimming took 5 bases from V and 1 from J; bases not matched to a gene: 12. The CDR3 loop reads CAISMDRVYFENTEAFF. CDR3 in DNA: TGTGCCATCAGTATGGACAGGGTTTATTTTGAGAACACTGAAGCTTTCTTT.

The chain uses TRBV15 and TRBJ1-6, with TRBD1 identical over 8 bases. Per the germline V gene, CDR1 is LNHNV and CDR2 is YYDKDF (reference sequence). CDR3 length: 17 amino acids. V lost 0 bases to trimming and J lost 10 bases; unmatched junction nucleotides: 11. DNA of the CDR3: TGTGCCACCAGCAGAGATTTTTGGACAGGGATTGGGTCACCCCTCCACTTT. It specifies CATSRDFWTGIGSPLHF.

The V call is TRBV29-1, the J call TRBJ1-3; no definite D call. CDR1 is SQVTM, CDR2 ANQGSEA, per germline. The V gene lost 6 bases and the J gene lost 4 bases, with 7 bases spanning the gap. The CDR3 runs 11 residues. CDR3 sequence reads: CSVELGNTIYF. In nucleotides, the CDR3 is TGCAGCGTCGAATTAGGAAACACCATATATTTT. Full variable domain (rest looked up from reference TRBV29-1 and TRBJ1-3): SAVISQKPSRDICQRGTSLTIQCQVDSQVTMMFWYRQQPGQSLTLIATANQGSEATYESGFVIDKFPISRPNLTFSTLTVSNMSPEDSSIYLCSVELGNTIYFGEGSWLTVV.

This chain joins TRBV5-1 and TRBJ1-1, with a weak D call TRBD1 (5 bases). This CDR3 contains 14 residues. Germline assignment: CDR1 SGHRS and CDR2 YFSETQ. Trimming left V 4 bases short and J 6 bases short, with 16 bases between. This CDR3 is CASSPNSGWAEAFF. DNA for the CDR3: TGCGCCAGCAGCCCTAACTCAGGGTGGGCTGAAGCTTTCTTT.

V is TRBV5-4 and J is TRBJ1-2; D is unresolved. The CDR3 covers 13 residues. In germline, CDR1 is SGHNT, CDR2 YYREEE (reference sequence). V shed 4 bases and J shed 9 bases, with 16 bases lying between them. The CDR3 DNA reads TGTGCCAGCAGCATCGTATATCAGGCTAGCTACACCTTC. Residues: CASSIVYQASYTF.

This chain joins TRBV5-1 and TRBJ2-7, with a tentative D call TRBD1 (6 bases). V lost 2 bases to trimming and J lost 4 bases, with 16 bases between them. This CDR3 contains 15 residues. CDR1 is SGHRS, CDR2 YFSETQ, per germline. CDR3 protein: CASSLGRDKVYEQYF. CDR3 nucleotides: TGCGCCAGCAGCTTAGGCCGGGACAAGGTATACGAGCAGTACTTC.

The chain couples TRBV27 to TRBJ1-3, with D possibly being TRBD1 (5 bases). The CDR3 loop spans 16 amino acids. The V end was cut by 3 bases, the J end by 0 bases, with 12 bases between. The V gene's germline CDR1 is MNHEY and CDR2 SMNVEV (reference sequence). The CDR3 DNA follows: TGTGCCAGCAGTTTCGGGGGACCTCACTCTGGAAACACCATATATTTT. Translating gives CASSFGGPHSGNTIYF.

The chain uses TRBV7-2 and TRBJ1-2, with D possibly being TRBD1 (5 bases). Germline V CDR1 and CDR2: SGHTA, FQGNSA. This CDR3 has 14 residues. V dropped 5 bases and J dropped 4 bases, with 14 bases sitting between them. In DNA, the CDR3 is TGTGCCAGCAGCCAGGTGACAGTTCTCTATGGCTACACCTTC. It translates to CASSQVTVLYGYTF.

The V and J genes are TRBV9 and TRBJ2-1, with D perhaps TRBD2 (5 bases). CDR3 size: 15 residues. Germline lookup yields CDR1 SGDLS and CDR2 YYNGEE. With 3 bases removed from V and 5 bases from J, the gap between germline ends came to 15 bases. In nucleotides, the CDR3 is TGTGCCAGCAGCGCCCGGGGTCGAGTCAACAATGAGCAGTTCTTC. Translation: CASSARGRVNNEQFF.